The TCR beta chain under discussion was sequenced for a study of cytomegalovirus exposure and HLA in healthy donors. The CDR3 length is 15 residues. Germline CDR1 SGDLS, CDR2 YYNGEE. V was cut by 2 bases and J by 5 bases, with 17 bases left in between. Study-wide results and caveats: A later analysis showed HLA-associated TCR beta chains outstripping equally common others in clonal expansion. A link between a missense DCLRE1C variant and TCR beta V- and J-gene trimming emerged from a later analysis. TCR beta sequences reportedly predicted the HLA-A and HLA-B alleles of most subjects accurately.

The PCR used 60 Vbeta and 13 Jbeta primers. The protocol was immunoSEQ multiplex PCR, while the TCRdb copy is restricted to in-frame clones and leaves out a portion. The top ten clones hold 2.3% of a sample with approximately 91,000 clones, about two thirds of them seen once. This donor's CMV serostatus went unrecorded. Of note for this clone: The antigen is undetermined.

Sequenced: PBMCs. The chain employs TRBV9 and TRBJ2-7; weak D call: TRBD1 (7 bases). The TCR sequence derives from a human donor in good health. This CDR3 is CASSVDRAPGDEQYF. CDR3 coding DNA: TGTGCCAGCAGCGTTGACAGGGCTCCGGGGGACGAGCAGTACTTC.